This TCR beta chain was documented in a study of pediatric ulcerative colitis. TCRdb's table, derived via immunoSEQ multiplex PCR, lists solely in-frame clones and lacks some. This table has about 36,000 clones, around 78% appearing once. General observations from the study: All ulcerative colitis patients, but no controls, carried two rectal clonotypes.

Looked up from germline, CDR1 is SGHTA and CDR2 is FQGNSA. The CDR3 covers 15 residues. V was shortened by 5 bases and J by 5 bases, with 19 bases between the two germline ends. Rectal tissue came from one to two pinch biopsies taken at colonoscopy. There are a few counts of this clone. Its specificity is not known. The sequence derives from a boy aged 5-17 years with moderate ulcerative colitis. The chain carries TRBV7-2 and TRBJ2-7; D may be TRBD1 (6 bases). Source material: gut tissue. The CDR3 reads CASSPPLTGRDEQYF. DNA of the CDR3: TGTGCCAGCAGCCCACCTCTGACAGGTCGGGACGAGCAGTACTTC.